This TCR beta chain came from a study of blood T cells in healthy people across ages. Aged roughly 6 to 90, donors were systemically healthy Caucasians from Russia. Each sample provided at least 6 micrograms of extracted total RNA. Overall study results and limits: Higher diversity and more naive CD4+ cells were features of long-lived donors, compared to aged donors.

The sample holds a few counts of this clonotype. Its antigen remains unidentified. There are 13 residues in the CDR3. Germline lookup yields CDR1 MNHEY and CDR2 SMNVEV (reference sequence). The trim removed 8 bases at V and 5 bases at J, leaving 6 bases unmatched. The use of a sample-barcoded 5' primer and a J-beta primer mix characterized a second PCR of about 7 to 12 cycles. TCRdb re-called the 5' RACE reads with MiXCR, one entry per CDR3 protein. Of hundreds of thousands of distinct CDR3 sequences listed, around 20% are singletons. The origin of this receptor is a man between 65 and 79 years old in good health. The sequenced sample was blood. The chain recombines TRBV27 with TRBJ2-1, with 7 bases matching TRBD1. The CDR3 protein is CASSDRANNEQFF. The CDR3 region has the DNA TGTGCCAGCTCCGACAGGGCAAACAATGAGCAGTTCTTC.